The clone carrying this T cell receptor (beta chain) was seen only a few times. Its target is not known. These data are taken from a study of post-analysis software for immune sequencing data. General observations from the study: Elevated frequency relative to controls characterized several TRBV segments in patients, TRBV5-6, TRBV5-1 and TRBV20-1 among them. Samples made in the same batch grouped tightly together by F measure.

Built from TCR beta cDNA, the libraries had unique molecular identifiers in them. Yield was some 500,000 cDNA molecules from 1 to 10 million T cells. One entry per CDR3 protein, called by TCRdb with MiXCR from the PCR reads. Among about 560,000 distinct CDR3 sequences listed, 44% were seen once. In germline, CDR1 is MDHEN, CDR2 SYDVKM. V was trimmed by 3 bases and J by 8 bases, leaving 10 bases between them. This CDR3 is 12 amino acids long. The genes are TRBV28 and TRBJ1-2; D not certain. Sequenced material: blood. This clonotype was obtained from a girl between 10 and 17 years old with multiple sclerosis. The CDR3 region is CASSLTLLGYTF. The CDR3, as DNA: TGTGCCAGCAGTTTGACCCTCCTGGGCTACACCTTC.